The 25 T cell receptor beta chains given below trace back to one sample, sequenced in a study of graft-versus-host responses after intestinal transplantation. Method: immunoSEQ multiplex PCR; TCRdb's copy keeps in-frame clones and lacks some. The sample records about 86,000 clones, about 87% being singletons. These receptors have no known antigen. The specimen comprised unstimulated CD4+ T cells sorted from spleen or lymph node cells, sampled before transplant. The receptor set was obtained from a human donor who was the organ donor for an intestinal transplant.

The genes are TRBV9 and TRBJ2-1, with a possible D match to TRBD2 (5 bases). This CDR3 region has 12 residues. The germline CDR1 and CDR2 sequences are SGDLS and YYNGEE. Trimming took off 4 bases at V and 8 bases at J, with 10 bases between the two ends. The CDR3 DNA is TGTGCCAGCAGCAGAGGGCGCGATGAGCAGTTCTTC. Encoded protein: CASSRGRDEQFF.

V and J are TRBV5-6 and TRBJ2-3; 11 bases are shared with TRBD2. This CDR3 spans 17 amino acids. V lost 2 bases to trimming and J lost 2 bases; unmatched junction nucleotides: 7. Germline V lookup: CDR1 SGHDT, CDR2 YYEEEE. CDR3 residues: CASSFSRGLAVTDTQYF. The CDR3 DNA reads TGTGCCAGCAGCTTCTCGAGGGGACTAGCGGTCACAGATACGCAGTATTTT.

The rearrangement links TRBV7-6 to TRBJ1-3; 7 bases fit TRBD1. V shed 5 bases, J shed 4 bases, and the junction held 11 bases outside the gene matches. Germline assignment: CDR1 SGHVS and CDR2 FNYEAQ. There are 16 residues in the CDR3. CDR3 in amino acids: CASSPGQASLGNTIYF. The CDR3 DNA reads as TGTGCCAGCAGCCCAGGACAGGCGTCCCTAGGAAACACCATATATTTT. The full variable domain, in which reference TRBV7-6 and TRBJ1-3 provide the parts outside the CDR3, is GAGVSQSPRYKVTKRGQDVALRCDPISGHVSLYWYRQALGQGPEFLTYFNYEAQQDKSGLPNDRFSAERPEGSISTLTIQRTEQRDSAMYRCASSPGQASLGNTIYFGEGSWLTVV.

V and J are TRBV7-2 and TRBJ2-5; weak D call: TRBD1 (6 bases). Trimming took off 6 bases at V and 4 bases at J, with 18 bases between the two ends. CDR3 size: 15 residues. Germline CDR1 SGHTA, CDR2 FQGNSA. CDR3 in amino acids: CASSQTTGLGETQYF. CDR3 nucleotides: TGTGCCAGCAGTCAAACGACAGGTCTTGGAGAGACCCAGTACTTC.

The rearrangement uses TRBV19 and TRBJ2-1, with 13 bases lining up with TRBD2. This CDR3 region has 16 residues. Germline V CDR1 and CDR2: LNHDA, SQIVND (reference sequence). With 7 bases clipped from V and 8 bases from J, the junction kept 11 bases outside the gene matches. The DNA of the CDR3 is TGTGCCAGTACCCCCCGGACTAGCGGGAGTGGAGATGAGCAGTTCTTC. Its protein product is CASTPRTSGSGDEQFF.

This chain uses TRBV6-5 with TRBJ2-7; D perhaps matches TRBD2 (5 bases). Deletions cut 7 bases from V and 3 bases from J, with 13 bases between. Germline V gene sequence: CDR1 MNHEY, CDR2 SVGAGI. The CDR3 runs to 13 residues. The CDR3: CASTQPGSYEQYF. CDR3 in DNA: TGTGCCAGCACCCAACCGGGGAGCTACGAGCAGTACTTC.

This clone was counted between two and nine times. The CDR3, as DNA: TGCGCCAGCAGCCAGGGGACAGGACAGGGGGGATCCCTAGCCAAAAACATTCAGTACTTC. Translated: CASSQGTGQGGSLAKNIQYF. The rearrangement uses TRBV4-1 and TRBJ2-4, with 10 bases identical to TRBD1. The length of the CDR3 is 20 residues. Germline CDR1 and CDR2: MGHRA and YSYEKL. Trimming at V came to 3 bases and at J to 0 bases, leaving 14 bases not matched to a gene.

In DNA, the CDR3 is TGTGCCAGCAGCTTAGTGACCGGGGTTAGCACAGATACGCAGTATTTT. It is translated as CASSLVTGVSTDTQYF. The chain recombines TRBV7-2 with TRBJ2-3, with D tentatively TRBD2 (5 bases). The germline V gene has CDR1 SGHTA and CDR2 FQGNSA. The CDR3 contains 16 residues. V was shortened by 1 base and J by 0 bases, with 11 bases between the two germline ends.

This clone was recorded once. The gene calls are TRBV7-9 and TRBJ1-2; no clear D. The CDR3 is made up of 14 amino acids. CDR1 SEHNR and CDR2 FQNEAQ come from the germline V gene (reference sequence). V lost 2 bases to trimming and J lost 0 bases, with 7 bases between them. In nucleotides, the CDR3 is TGTGCCAGCAGCTTAACGGTAACTAACTATGGCTACACCTTC. It specifies CASSLTVTNYGYTF.

Turning to this clone: At one of its ends the junction is not consistent with the germline gene, which may arise from a read error. The chain carries TRBV6-6 and TRBJ2-5, with D possibly TRBD2 on 6 matching bases. Germline CDR1 MNHNY, CDR2 SVGAGI (reference sequence). CDR3 length: 12 amino acids. CDR3 sequence: CAGSGPERDCYF. As DNA, the CDR3 is TGTGCCGGCAGTGGCCCGGAACGGGACTGTTACTTC.

V gene TRBV6-1 combines with J gene TRBJ2-5; 11 bases are a match to TRBD1. The CDR3 is 20 residues long. J gave up 6 bases and V 1 base, and 19 bases lay outside the gene matches. From germline, CDR1 is MNHNS and CDR2 SASEGT. The CDR3 region is CASSEGTGTRTGGLLKTQYF. The CDR3 bases are TGTGCCAGCAGTGAAGGAACCGGCACGCGGACAGGGGGCTTATTGAAGACCCAGTACTTC.

The chain joins TRBV6-6 to TRBJ2-3, with 11 bases matching TRBD2. The CDR3 totals 16 residues. CDR1 and CDR2 (germline): MNHNY, SVGAGI (reference sequence). Trimming removed 5 bases from V and 3 bases from J; junction bases left unmatched: 7. The CDR3 region has the DNA TGTGCCAGCAGTCACCCAGGACTAGCGGGTACAGATACGCAGTATTTT. Amino acids: CASSHPGLAGTDTQYF.

This rearrangement joins TRBV7-6 to TRBJ2-3, with 9 bases fitting TRBD2. Germline V gene data show CDR1 as SGHVS and CDR2 as FNYEAQ. The CDR3 has 16 amino acids. Trimming removed 3 bases from V and 2 bases from J; junction bases left unmatched: 6. DNA for the CDR3: TGTGCCAGCAGCTTGGCAATAGCGGGGGCCACAGATACGCAGTATTTT. Protein sequence: CASSLAIAGATDTQYF.

The gene calls are TRBV7-3 and TRBJ2-6; 7 nucleotides align to TRBD1. Germline V gives CDR1 SGHTA, CDR2 FQGTGA. V shed 9 bases and J 3 bases; nucleotides not matched to a gene: 17. The length of the CDR3 is 18 residues. CDR3 protein: CARPKSQGPLGGANVLTF. The CDR3 bases are TGTGCCAGGCCCAAATCACAGGGGCCCCTGGGTGGGGCCAACGTCCTGACTTTC.

The CDR3 reads CASSLQMRGTQEEKLFF. CDR3 bases: TGTGCCAGCTCACTCCAGATGCGGGGCACCCAAGAGGAAAAACTGTTTTTT. The rearrangement joins TRBV18 to TRBJ1-4, with a tentative D call TRBD1 (5 bases). CDR3 length: 17 residues. CDR1 is KGHSH, CDR2 LQKENI, per germline. Trimming removed 4 bases from V and 8 bases from J, with 23 bases in between. Drawing the rest from reference TRBV18 and TRBJ1-4, the complete variable domain is NAGVMQNPRHLVRRRGQEARLRCSPMKGHSHVYWYRQLPEEGLKFMVYLQKENIIDESGMPKERFSAEFPKEGPSILRIQQVVRGDSAAYFCASSLQMRGTQEEKLFFGSGTQLSVL.

This chain joins TRBV6-1 and TRBJ2-7; the match to TRBD2 covers 10 bases. J lost 9 bases, V lost 3 bases, and 14 bases had no gene match. Germline CDR1 is MNHNS and CDR2 is SASEGT. The CDR3 covers 16 residues. CDR3 amino acids: CASSDARTSGAFWQYF. The CDR3 region has the DNA TGTGCCAGCAGTGACGCCCGAACTAGCGGGGCCTTTTGGCAGTACTTC.

This sequence joins TRBV2 and TRBJ2-7, with 9 bases that match TRBD1. Trimming at V came to 7 bases and at J to 2 bases, leaving 12 bases not matched to a gene. The germline V gene has CDR1 SNHLY and CDR2 FYNNEI. The CDR3 has 16 residues. The CDR3 DNA reads TGTGCCAGCACTCCCCAGGGGACAGGGATTCCCTACGAGCAGTACTTC. Its translation: CASTPQGTGIPYEQYF.

The chain links TRBV11-2 to TRBJ2-6, with TRBD1 matching 7 bases. CDR1 and CDR2 from the germline V gene are SGHAT and FQNNGV. Trimming took 3 bases from V and 0 from J; bases not matched to a gene: 5. This CDR3 has 17 amino acids. Written as DNA, the CDR3 is TGTGCCAGCAGCTTTTCCCCAGGGGGCTCTGGGGCCAACGTCCTGACTTTC. Translating it yields CASSFSPGGSGANVLTF.

This sequence joins TRBV18 and TRBJ2-7; 7 positions agree with TRBD1. In germline, CDR1 is KGHSH, CDR2 LQKENI. With V trimmed by 4 bases and J by 7 bases, 10 bases remained unmatched. This CDR3 spans 14 amino acids. For the CDR3, the DNA is TGTGCCAGCTCACAAACCAGGGGGTCGGGGGAGCAGTACTTC. Its protein is CASSQTRGSGEQYF.

This clone was found a few times. This sequence joins TRBV29-1 and TRBJ2-1, with 9 positions matching TRBD2. The germline CDR1 and CDR2 sequences are SQVTM and ANQGSEA. This CDR3 is 14 amino acids long. V lost 2 bases, J lost 3 bases, and 2 bases stayed unmatched. The CDR3 region is CSVERAGGYNEQFF. The CDR3 DNA is TGCAGCGTTGAAAGAGCGGGAGGCTACAATGAGCAGTTCTTC.

The V gene is TRBV7-9, the J gene TRBJ2-1; TRBD2 matches at 7 bases. With V trimmed by 0 bases and J by 9 bases, 2 bases remained unmatched. This CDR3 is 13 amino acids long. Germline CDR1 is SEHNR and CDR2 is FQNEAQ (reference sequence). CDR3 sequence (DNA): TGTGCCAGCAGCTTAGCGGGCGGGGGTGAGCAGTTCTTC. It specifies CASSLAGGGEQFF. The full variable domain, rest sourced from reference TRBV7-9 and TRBJ2-1, is DTGVSQNPRHKITKRGQNVTFRCDPISEHNRLYWYRQTLGQGPEFLTYFQNEAQLEKSRLLSDRFSAERPKGSFSTLEIQRTEQGDSAMYLCASSLAGGGEQFFGPGTRLTVL.

The chain recombines TRBV19 with TRBJ2-3; 10 bases agree with TRBD2. CDR1 is LNHDA, CDR2 SQIVND, per germline (reference sequence). Trimming at V came to 3 bases and at J to 4 bases, leaving 10 bases not matched to a gene. CDR3 length: 17 amino acids. The CDR3 DNA is TGTGCCAGTAGTATCCCCCTTCTAGCGGGGGTATCAGATACGCAGTATTTT. It is translated as CASSIPLLAGVSDTQYF.

This sequence joins TRBV28 and TRBJ1-1, with TRBD1 identical over 10 bases. J was trimmed by 7 bases and V by 4 bases; bases with no gene match: 9. Germline loops: CDR1 MDHEN, CDR2 SYDVKM. The CDR3 spans 15 residues. DNA of the CDR3: TGTGCCAGCAGTTCCGTGGGACAGGGGCCACTTGAAGCTTTCTTT. This gives the protein CASSSVGQGPLEAFF.

The chain carries TRBV7-8 and TRBJ1-4; 8 bases match TRBD1. The CDR3 is 15 residues long. Germline-derived CDR1 and CDR2 are SGHVS and FQNEAQ. Germline trimming cut 5 bases from V and 2 bases from J; bases unmatched to any gene: 4. In nucleotides, the CDR3 is TGTGCCAGCAGCAAAAACAGGGGGACTAATGAAAAACTGTTTTTT. Amino acid sequence: CASSKNRGTNEKLFF.

The rearrangement links TRBV5-1 to TRBJ2-2; TRBD2 matches at 11 bases. Germline loops: CDR1 SGHRS, CDR2 YFSETQ. The J segment lost 16 bases and the V segment lost 2 bases, leaving 10 bases of the junction unmatched. This CDR3 is built from 14 residues. Here the CDR3 reads CASSLGTSGFPRFF. The CDR3 bases are TGCGCCAGCAGCTTAGGGACTAGCGGCTTCCCTAGGTTTTTT.